This T cell receptor beta chain was identified during a study of blood T cell repertoires in COVID-19. Overall study context: Whether acute or convalescent, the COVID-19 samples came from the United States, Italy and Spain. PBMCs, B-cell-depleted T cells, or T cells were the source of the cDNA or gDNA that made up the material.

In the authors' workflow: By means of reference gene primer amplification, nucleated cell counts were estimated. Repertoires were generated with immunoSEQ multiplex PCR, while TCRdb's copy carries only in-frame clones and drops some. V and J calls and clone size are given by that table; D and trimming were obtained from the DNA. This repertoire shows approximately 210,000 clones, around 80% found once; its top ten account for less than 3.5%. Germline-derived CDR1 and CDR2 are SGHNT and YYREEE (reference sequence). With 2 bases clipped from V and 6 bases from J, the junction kept 4 bases outside the gene matches. CDR3 length: 14 residues.

This sequence originates from a middle-aged man with active or convalescent COVID-19. This chain joins TRBV5-4 and TRBJ1-5; 8 bases are shared with TRBD1. Sequenced sample: peripheral blood. For the CDR3, the DNA is TGTGCCAGCAGCTTACAGGGGGGAAGTCAGCCCCAGCATTTT. It specifies CASSLQGGSQPQHF.